Shown below are 17 T cell receptor beta chains from a single sample sequenced in a study of shared clonotypes between healthy human individuals. Generated by immunoSEQ multiplex PCR, the TCRdb table keeps only in-frame clones and is missing some. Here the sample spans a few million clones, 85% to 95% being singletons. The specimen was naive CD4+ T cells from PBMCs. As to subset: CD45RA+ positively selected. The source is a man younger than 30 in good health. Some clones in this sample may be carry-over from other donors' samples.

This clone showed up just once. The V gene is TRBV5-1, the J gene TRBJ2-3; perhaps TRBD1 as D (6 bases). The V end was cut by 0 bases, the J end by 8 bases, with 10 bases between. CDR3 length: 13 residues. Germline CDR1 SGHRS, CDR2 YFSETQ. The CDR3 DNA sequence: TGCGCCAGCAGCTTGGACAGGGCCCCTACGCAGTATTTT. This gives the protein CASSLDRAPTQYF.

The chain links TRBV7-8 to TRBJ2-1, with TRBD2 as a possible D gene (6 bases). The germline gives CDR1 SGHVS, CDR2 FQNEAQ. V was shortened by 1 base and J by 8 bases, with 6 bases between the two germline ends. The CDR3 sequence is 12 residues long. CDR3 residues: CASSLGGDEQFF. CDR3 nucleotide sequence: TGTGCCAGCAGCTTAGGGGGGGATGAGCAGTTCTTC.

The chain combines TRBV28 with TRBJ2-7; 7 bases align to TRBD2. The germline gives CDR1 MDHEN, CDR2 SYDVKM. The CDR3 covers 14 residues. Trimming removed 8 bases from V and 2 bases from J; junction bases left unmatched: 9. In nucleotides, the CDR3 is TGTGCCAGCTTATCGCGGGAGAGAACCTACGAGCAGTACTTC. Protein product: CASLSRERTYEQYF.

The chain joins TRBV9 to TRBJ1-1; D remains unclear. The germline CDR1 and CDR2 sequences are SGDLS and YYNGEE. Deletions cut 3 bases from V and 1 base from J, with 10 bases between. The CDR3 loop spans 14 amino acids. In DNA, the CDR3 is TGTGCCAGCAGCGGACATGTGGGGAACACTGAAGCTTTCTTT. Amino acid sequence: CASSGHVGNTEAFF.

The CDR3: CASSLEPLLPPLSTDTQYF. The CDR3 DNA reads as TGTGCCAGCAGCTTGGAGCCCCTCCTCCCTCCCCTTAGCACAGATACGCAGTATTTT. The chain is built from TRBV7-2 and TRBJ2-3, with D hard to call. Trimming took 3 bases from V and 0 from J, leaving 22 bases between them. The CDR3 consists of 19 residues. Germline V gene data show CDR1 as SGHTA and CDR2 as FQGNSA.

This chain joins TRBV21-1 and TRBJ2-3; TRBD2, as called in the table, went unchecked against the DNA. TRBV21-1 is annotated as a pseudogene. This CDR3 region has 15 residues. The CDR3, as DNA: TGTGCCAGCAGCAAAAAACTAGCGGGAGCAAATACGCAGTATTTT. Translated, it gives CASSKKLAGANTQYF.

The CDR3 DNA sequence: TGTGCCTGGAGACAGGGTTGGACTGAAGCTTTCTTT. Translating it yields CAWRQGWTEAFF. The V and J genes are TRBV30 and TRBJ1-1; TRBD1 is a possible D gene (6 bases). The germline CDR1 and CDR2 sequences are GTSNPN and SVGIG (reference sequence). This CDR3 comprises 12 residues. V was trimmed by 3 bases and J by 5 bases, leaving 10 bases between them.

This chain joins TRBV11-2 and TRBJ1-4; D is possibly TRBD1 (5 bases). Trimming cost V 8 bases and J 5 bases, with 12 bases left between them. The germline V gene encodes CDR1 SGHAT and CDR2 FQNNGV. The length of the CDR3 is 13 residues. The CDR3 DNA sequence: TGTGCCAGCGGGGCAGGGATGAATGAAAAACTGTTTTTT. This gives the protein CASGAGMNEKLFF.

As for this clone: This same CDR3 is encoded by further DNA sequences in the sample. The rearrangement joins TRBV28 to TRBJ2-1, with no clear D. Germline loops: CDR1 MDHEN, CDR2 SYDVKM. V gave up 7 bases and J gave up 4 bases, with 5 bases separating them. The CDR3 length is 11 residues. CDR3: CASTAYNEQFF. For the CDR3, the DNA is TGTGCCAGCACGGCGTACAATGAGCAGTTCTTC.

The rearrangement links TRBV6-4 to TRBJ2-5, with 7 bases lining up with TRBD1. Germline loops: CDR1 MRHNA, CDR2 SNTAGT. The CDR3 totals 13 residues. With 8 bases clipped from V and 1 base from J, the junction kept 4 bases outside the gene matches. CDR3 protein: CASDTGVQETQYF. In DNA, the CDR3 is TGTGCCAGCGACACAGGGGTCCAAGAGACCCAGTACTTC.

The V gene is TRBV5-4, the J gene TRBJ2-3, with 10 bases identical to TRBD1. V was clipped by 3 bases and J by 6 bases; unmatched bases: 7. The CDR3 spans 15 residues. Germline V lookup: CDR1 SGHNT, CDR2 YYREEE (reference sequence). The CDR3 coding sequence is TGTGCCAGCAGCTCTAGACAGGGGGCGACTGATACGCAGTATTTT. As protein: CASSSRQGATDTQYF.

The chain joins TRBV6-6 to TRBJ2-7; D not resolved. The CDR3 runs 13 residues. Germline assignment: CDR1 MNHNY and CDR2 SVGAGI (reference sequence). Between the trimmed V and J ends, which lost 4 bases and 5 bases, there was a span of 12 bases. CDR3 sequence: CASSSTALHEQYF. CDR3 nucleotides: TGTGCCAGCAGTTCTACAGCCCTCCACGAGCAGTACTTC.

The genes are TRBV2 and TRBJ2-7; 8 bases are a match to TRBD2. Germline assignment: CDR1 SNHLY and CDR2 FYNNEI. Unmatched junction bases numbered 5, after V lost 7 bases and J lost 0 bases. The CDR3 sequence is 14 residues long. The CDR3 nucleotides read TGTGCCAGCAAGCCCAGCGGGAGCTCCTACGAGCAGTACTTC. This encodes CASKPSGSSYEQYF.

The chain has TRBV2 and TRBJ2-5; TRBD1 matches 8 bases. J was trimmed by 7 bases and V by 6 bases; bases with no gene match: 10. Germline lookup yields CDR1 SNHLY and CDR2 FYNNEI. The CDR3 totals 14 residues. The CDR3 DNA is TGTGCCAGCAGGCGGACAGGGCCAAGGGGGACCCAGTACTTC. This codes for CASRRTGPRGTQYF.

The chain carries TRBV5-1 and TRBJ2-3; no clear D. This CDR3 spans 16 amino acids. Germline V lookup: CDR1 SGHRS, CDR2 YFSETQ. The germline V and J ends were trimmed by 4 bases and 4 bases, with 19 bases remaining between them. CDR3 in DNA: TGCGCCAGCAGCCCAACTCCTGGACCACCCCCAGATACGCAGTATTTT. Encoded protein: CASSPTPGPPPDTQYF.

V usage is TRBV19 and J usage is TRBJ2-3; D unresolved. Germline V gives CDR1 LNHDA, CDR2 SQIVND (reference sequence). CDR3 length: 16 residues. The V end lost 3 bases, the J end lost 2 bases, and 15 bases lay between the germline ends. The CDR3 DNA reads TGTGCCAGTAGTATCTCAGCGCCAGTAACCACAGATACGCAGTATTTT. Amino acid sequence: CASSISAPVTTDTQYF.

The chain employs TRBV19 and TRBJ1-5; no clear D. Germline lookup yields CDR1 LNHDA and CDR2 SQIVND (reference sequence). Trimming removed 5 bases from V and 0 bases from J, with 14 bases in between. There are 16 residues in the CDR3. CDR3 in DNA: TGTGCCAGTAGTTCATCGGGAACCAATAGCAATCAGCCCCAGCATTTT. Translating it yields CASSSSGTNSNQPQHF.